This T cell receptor beta chain was found in a study of blood T cell repertoires in COVID-19. Study at large: The analysed material was cDNA or gDNA that came from T cells, B-cell-depleted T cells, or PBMCs.

Participant reports of clinical history set cohort assignment. Sequencing was performed with immunoSEQ multiplex PCR; in TCRdb, only in-frame clones are kept and a portion is missing. The table lists 310,000 or so clones, 90% of them singletons. With 3 bases removed from V and 5 bases from J, the gap between germline ends came to 17 bases. Germline lookup yields CDR1 SEHNR and CDR2 FQNEAQ (reference sequence). The CDR3 covers 15 residues. Sequencing input: PBMCs or T cells enriched from blood (not recorded which). This sequence joins TRBV7-9 and TRBJ2-7; D may be TRBD2 (7 bases). The source is a young woman with acute COVID-19. CDR3 nucleotide sequence: TGTGCCAGCAGCTTGGGGGGGGCCCCGAAACACGAGCAGTACTTC. It codes for CASSLGGAPKHEQYF.